These 31 T cell receptor beta chains were all obtained from the same sample, sequenced in a study of CD8+ T cells in alopecia areata. Extracted RNA was reverse transcribed into cDNA, the sequencing template. This table comes from immunoSEQ multiplex PCR, and its TCRdb copy is limited to in-frame clones, with some not included. The data show around 100,000 clones, around 84% seen once. Specified treatment: oral pan-JAK inhibitor, 5-10 mg twice daily. Specimen: CD8+ T cells sorted from blood, collected between weeks 30 and 35, from a patient treated with tofacitinib. These receptors came from a human donor with alopecia areata.

The genes are TRBV7-8 and TRBJ2-1, with a tentative D call TRBD2 (5 bases). Trimming shortened V by 8 bases and J by 4 bases, and 18 bases separated the two germline ends. Looked up from germline, CDR1 is SGHVS and CDR2 is FQNEAQ. The CDR3 contains 15 residues. As DNA, the CDR3 is TGTGCCAGCTCTGGAGAGGGCTTAGGTTACAATGAGCAGTTCTTC. Translation gives CASSGEGLGYNEQFF.

The V gene is TRBV21-1, the J gene TRBJ2-7. TRBV21-1 is a documented pseudogene. The CDR3 has 15 amino acids. The DNA of the CDR3 is TGTGCCAGCAGCAATCGAGAATGGGAAACCTACGAGCAGTACTTC. This encodes CASSNREWETYEQYF.

This clone appeared once. The chain has TRBV6-4 and TRBJ2-3; D gene unclear. Deletions cut 6 bases from V and 2 bases from J, with 9 bases between. This CDR3 has 13 residues. From germline, CDR1 is MRHNA and CDR2 SNTAGT. Here the CDR3 DNA reads TGTGCCAGCAGCCGGGTAAACACAGATACGCAGTATTTT. Protein: CASSRVNTDTQYF.

This chain joins TRBV29-1 and TRBJ1-2, with D hard to call. CDR1 SQVTM and CDR2 ANQGSEA come from the germline V gene. There are 14 residues in the CDR3. V was cut by 6 bases and J by 5 bases, with 19 bases left in between. The CDR3 sequence: CSVLQTRELYGYTF. The CDR3 bases are TGCAGCGTACTACAAACCCGGGAGCTTTATGGCTACACCTTC.

This sequence joins TRBV7-9 and TRBJ2-7, with D possibly being TRBD2 (5 bases). There are 12 residues in the CDR3. Trimming stripped 2 bases from V and 9 bases from J, with 11 bases between. The germline gives CDR1 SEHNR, CDR2 FQNEAQ (reference sequence). As DNA, the CDR3 is TGTGCCAGCAGCTTACATAGCGAACGGCAGTACTTC. Protein: CASSLHSERQYF.

The chain recombines TRBV5-1 with TRBJ1-4; no definite D call. In germline, CDR1 is SGHRS, CDR2 YFSETQ. This CDR3 is built from 12 residues. Between the trimmed V and J ends, which lost 0 bases and 6 bases, there was a span of 3 bases. The CDR3 loop is CASSLGDEKLFF. CDR3 bases: TGCGCCAGCAGCTTGGGTGATGAAAAACTGTTTTTT.

J is TRBJ2-1 and V is TRBV4-1; 9 positions agree with TRBD2. Germline CDR1 reads MGHRA; CDR2 reads YSYEKL. The CDR3 extends over 12 amino acids. Trimming removed 4 bases from V and 10 bases from J; junction bases left unmatched: 2. CDR3 nucleotide sequence: TGCGCCAGCAGCCTTAGCGGGAGAGAGCAGTTCTTC. Encoded protein: CASSLSGREQFF.

This chain connects TRBV27 to TRBJ2-2; 9 bases match TRBD1. Germline trimming cut 6 bases from V and 11 bases from J; bases unmatched to any gene: 16. Looked up from germline, CDR1 is MNHEY and CDR2 is SMNVEV (reference sequence). This CDR3 is 16 amino acids long. The CDR3 sequence is CASRKRARDRVAELFF. CDR3 coding DNA: TGTGCCAGCAGAAAAAGAGCGAGGGACAGGGTCGCAGAGCTGTTTTTT.

The chain is built from TRBV11-2 and TRBJ2-7; 7 nucleotides align to TRBD2. This CDR3 has 16 amino acids. From germline, CDR1 is SGHAT and CDR2 FQNNGV. V shed 5 bases, J shed 5 bases, and the junction held 15 bases outside the gene matches. CDR3 coding DNA: TGTGCCAGCAGCCCGTTAGGGCCGACTAGCCCGGACGAGCAGTACTTC. This translates into CASSPLGPTSPDEQYF. Complete variable domain (other parts from reference TRBV11-2 and TRBJ2-7): EAGVAQSPRYKIIEKRQSVAFWCNPISGHATLYWYQQILGQGPKLLIQFQNNGVVDDSQLPKDRFSAERLKGVDSTLKIQPAKLEDSAVYLCASSPLGPTSPDEQYFGPGTRLTVT.

This chain joins TRBV27 and TRBJ2-3; 12 bases match TRBD2. Per germline, CDR1 MNHEY and CDR2 SMNVEV (reference sequence). The CDR3 has 17 residues. The junction had 10 bases not matched to a gene; V was cut back by 5 bases and J by 4 bases. The CDR3 protein is CASSPSGGAAVADTQYF. CDR3 DNA: TGTGCCAGCAGTCCTAGCGGGGGGGCAGCGGTGGCAGATACGCAGTATTTT.

CDR3 sequence (DNA): TGCAGCGTGGTAGGACAGGCCAGCTCCTACAATGAGCAGTTCTTC. Encoded protein: CSVVGQASSYNEQFF. The rearrangement links TRBV29-1 to TRBJ2-1, with TRBD1 matching 7 bases. Germline CDR1 and CDR2: SQVTM and ANQGSEA. The V segment lost 6 bases and the J segment 0 bases; nucleotides outside the gene matches: 8. The CDR3 is made up of 15 amino acids.

This clone was counted between two and nine times. The chain has TRBV29-1 and TRBJ2-7, with TRBD1 matching over 7 bases. This CDR3 comprises 14 residues. Unmatched junction bases numbered 10, after V lost 7 bases and J lost 1 base. Germline V gene data show CDR1 as SQVTM and CDR2 as ANQGSEA. CDR3 sequence (DNA): TGCAGCGCAGGGGACAGACACGAATCCTACGAGCAGTACTTC. Translating gives CSAGDRHESYEQYF.

This clone is a singleton in its sample. CDR3 in amino acids: CASSLASGPYEQYF. The CDR3 DNA reads TGTGCCAGCAGCTTGGCCAGTGGGCCGTACGAGCAGTACTTC. V is TRBV7-8 and J is TRBJ2-7; unclear D gene. CDR1 is SGHVS, CDR2 FQNEAQ, per germline. The CDR3 is 14 amino acids. V lost 3 bases, J lost 4 bases, and 13 bases lay in between.

The chain uses TRBV7-9 and TRBJ1-2, with 7 bases identical to TRBD1. V gave up 8 bases and J gave up 8 bases; unmatched junction bases: 8. Germline assignment: CDR1 SEHNR and CDR2 FQNEAQ (reference sequence). CDR3 size: 12 residues. CDR3 coding DNA: TGTGCCAGCCTCGACAGGGATGGGGGCTACACCTTC. Its translation is CASLDRDGGYTF.

The chain employs TRBV5-1 and TRBJ2-1; TRBD2 matches at 8 bases. Looked up from germline, CDR1 is SGHRS and CDR2 is YFSETQ. V dropped 1 base and J dropped 3; count of bases not matched to a gene: 6. The CDR3 sequence is 16 residues long. This CDR3 reads CASSLQAGGRYNEQFF. The CDR3 DNA sequence: TGCGCCAGCAGCTTGCAGGCGGGGGGCCGCTACAATGAGCAGTTCTTC.

The rearrangement uses TRBV5-6 and TRBJ2-5; no clear D gene. Per germline, CDR1 SGHDT and CDR2 YYEEEE. V lost 0 bases and J lost 3, with 6 bases in between. The CDR3 length is 13 residues. In DNA, the CDR3 is TGTGCCAGCAGCTTGGTGGCGGAAGAGACCCAGTACTTC. This translates into CASSLVAEETQYF.

The rearrangement uses TRBV7-9 and TRBJ2-3; 9 bases map to TRBD2. CDR3 length: 15 residues. V was pared by 5 bases and J by 0 bases, with 3 bases of the junction left unmatched. CDR1 SEHNR and CDR2 FQNEAQ come from the germline V gene (reference sequence). CDR3 protein: CASSPTSGSTDTQYF. The CDR3, as DNA: TGTGCCAGCAGCCCAACTAGCGGGAGCACAGATACGCAGTATTTT.

This sequence joins TRBV6-1 and TRBJ2-1, with 9 nucleotides matching TRBD2. After removal of 1 base from V and 0 bases from J, the junction contained 7 bases not matched to a gene. From germline, CDR1 is MNHNS and CDR2 SASEGT. The CDR3 is 18 residues long. For the CDR3, the DNA is TGTGCCAGCAGTGAAGGGTCTAGCGGGGCGCACTCCTACAATGAGCAGTTCTTC. This translates into CASSEGSSGAHSYNEQFF.

This clone appeared a few times. The V and J genes are TRBV25-1 and TRBJ2-2; possibly TRBD2 for D (6 bases). With 4 bases removed from V and 6 bases from J, the gap between germline ends came to 9 bases. The CDR3 extends over 13 amino acids. Germline V gene data show CDR1 as MGHDK and CDR2 as SYGVNS. In DNA, the CDR3 is TGTGCCAGCAGTGGGAGGGTACCCGGGGAGCTGTTTTTT. Translated: CASSGRVPGELFF. Full variable domain (remainder filled in from reference TRBV25-1 and TRBJ2-2): EADIYQTPRYLVIGTGKKITLECSQTMGHDKMYWYQQDPGMELHLIHYSYGVNSTEKGDLSSESTVSRIRTEHFPLTLESARPSHTSQYLCASSGRVPGELFFGEGSRLTVL.

The V and J genes are TRBV6-5 and TRBJ1-2; D not certain. This CDR3 region has 11 residues. Germline assignment: CDR1 MNHEY and CDR2 SVGAGI. V was clipped by 8 bases and J by 5 bases, with 9 bases between them. The CDR3 bases are TGTGCCAGCCAAGGAGTTTATGGCTACACCTTC. This encodes CASQGVYGYTF.

This clone was counted only a few times. V usage is TRBV10-1 and J usage is TRBJ2-5; D gene ambiguous. Trimming left V 0 bases short and J 4 bases short, with 12 bases between. Per germline, CDR1 WNHNN and CDR2 SYGVQD (reference sequence). CDR3 length equals 15 residues. The CDR3 region has the DNA TGCGCCAGCAGTGAGTCGATCGGCAGGAGAGAGACCCAGTACTTC. Translating it yields CASSESIGRRETQYF.

J is TRBJ2-7 and V is TRBV5-1; D may correspond to TRBD1 or TRBD2 (6 bases each). This CDR3 comprises 14 residues. The germline V gene encodes CDR1 SGHRS and CDR2 YFSETQ. Between the trimmed V and J ends, which lost 2 bases and 2 bases, there was a span of 11 bases. CDR3 in DNA: TGCGCCAGCAGCTTCGAGGGGGGAACCTACGAGCAGTACTTC. It specifies CASSFEGGTYEQYF.

CDR3 protein: CASSIDASYEQYF. The CDR3 coding sequence is TGTGCCAGTAGTATAGATGCCTCCTACGAGCAGTACTTC. This chain joins TRBV19 and TRBJ2-7; D not certain. CDR1 LNHDA and CDR2 SQIVND come from the germline V gene (reference sequence). V gave up 0 bases and J gave up 0 bases, with 3 bases separating them. CDR3 size: 13 residues.

The chain is built from TRBV2 and TRBJ2-7; no definite D call. This CDR3 has 11 residues. V lost 11 bases and J lost 0, with 8 bases in between. In germline, CDR1 is SNHLY, CDR2 FYNNEI. Here the CDR3 reads CAGTSSYEQYF. In nucleotides, the CDR3 is TGTGCCGGCACGAGCTCCTACGAGCAGTACTTC.

The V gene is TRBV29-1, the J gene TRBJ1-1; D may be TRBD1 (6 bases). Trimming stripped 0 bases from V and 7 bases from J, with 15 bases between. The germline gives CDR1 SQVTM, CDR2 ANQGSEA. The CDR3 has 14 amino acids. CDR3 amino acids: CSVEDGRGGLEAFF. CDR3 coding DNA: TGCAGCGTTGAAGATGGACGAGGGGGACTTGAAGCTTTCTTT.

The rearrangement links TRBV9 to TRBJ2-3; D uncertain. This CDR3 has 11 residues. The V end was cut by 3 bases, the J end by 7 bases, with 6 bases between. Germline-derived CDR1 and CDR2 are SGDLS and YYNGEE. The DNA for the CDR3 is TGTGCCAGCAGCGGGGGATATACGCAGTATTTT. As protein: CASSGGYTQYF.

The V and J genes are TRBV4-1 and TRBJ1-5; TRBD1 might be the D (5 bases). Germline CDR1 reads MGHRA; CDR2 reads YSYEKL. The CDR3 length is 17 residues. Trimming shortened V by 1 base and J by 5 bases, and 18 bases separated the two germline ends. This CDR3 is CASSQVGSGQKDQPQHF. Written as DNA, the CDR3 is TGCGCCAGCAGCCAAGTCGGGTCAGGGCAAAAAGATCAGCCCCAGCATTTT.

This chain uses TRBV4-1 with TRBJ2-1, with D perhaps matching TRBD1 (6 bases). Germline CDR1 reads MGHRA; CDR2 reads YSYEKL. The CDR3 extends over 13 amino acids. V lost 5 bases to trimming and J lost 9 bases, with 14 bases between them. This CDR3 is CASSAHRESEQFF. The CDR3 DNA follows: TGCGCCAGCAGCGCCCACAGGGAAAGTGAGCAGTTCTTC.

The chain carries TRBV5-6 and TRBJ2-7; D is tentatively TRBD1 or TRBD2 (6 bases each). The CDR3 runs to 15 residues. V lost 1 base and J lost 2, with 13 bases in between. The germline V gene encodes CDR1 SGHDT and CDR2 YYEEEE. The CDR3 DNA is TGTGCCAGCAGCTTGCCAAGGGGGGTCACCTACGAGCAGTACTTC. Encoded protein: CASSLPRGVTYEQYF.

This clone appeared a single time. The chain links TRBV5-1 to TRBJ2-1; D gene unclear. This CDR3 is 11 amino acids long. V was trimmed by 7 bases and J by 9 bases, leaving 11 bases between them. Germline V CDR1 and CDR2: SGHRS, YFSETQ. CDR3 coding DNA: TGCGCCAGCTCCTACGGGCTTGAGCAGTTCTTC. As protein: CASSYGLEQFF.

The chain combines TRBV5-5 with TRBJ2-1, with TRBD1 as a possible D gene (5 bases). Germline V gives CDR1 SGHKS, CDR2 YYEKEE (reference sequence). The V and J ends lost 1 base and 5 bases respectively, with 10 bases between them. The length of the CDR3 is 14 residues. In DNA, the CDR3 is TGTGCCAGCAGCTTGTGGGGCAGGAACAATGAGCAGTTCTTC. Translated, it gives CASSLWGRNNEQFF. Supplemented by reference TRBV5-5 and TRBJ2-1, the full variable domain reads DAGVTQSPTHLIKTRGQQVTLRCSPISGHKSVSWYQQVLGQGPQFIFQYYEKEERGRGNFPDRFSARQFPNYSSELNVNALLLGDSALYLCASSLWGRNNEQFFGPGTRLTVL.